This T cell receptor (beta chain) is drawn from a study of blood T cells in healthy people across ages. Study-wide points: In older individuals, TCR beta diversity per million T cells was lower, falling roughly linearly with age. Strongly correlated with naive T cell percentage was TCR beta diversity.

This clonotype was counted at least ten times. Its specificity is not known. Using a J-beta primer mix together with a sample-barcoded 5' primer, a second PCR was run for roughly 6 to 12 cycles. MiXCR was run by TCRdb on the 5' RACE reads, yielding one entry per CDR3 protein. The sample includes roughly 1.6 million distinct CDR3 sequences, roughly 30% of them seen just once. The length of the CDR3 is 18 residues. CDR1 and CDR2 from the germline V gene are MNHEY and SVGEGT. V trimming: 5 bases; J trimming: 1 base; junction bases outside the gene matches: 7. The sequenced material came from blood. This rearrangement joins TRBV6-2 or TRBV6-3 to TRBJ2-6; 11 bases align to TRBD2. The sequence derives from a woman aged 30 to 39 in good health. In DNA form, the CDR3 reads TGTGCCAGCAGTGGAATAGCGGGAGGGCCTTCTGGGGCCAACGTCCTGACTTTC. Translated: CASSGIAGGPSGANVLTF.